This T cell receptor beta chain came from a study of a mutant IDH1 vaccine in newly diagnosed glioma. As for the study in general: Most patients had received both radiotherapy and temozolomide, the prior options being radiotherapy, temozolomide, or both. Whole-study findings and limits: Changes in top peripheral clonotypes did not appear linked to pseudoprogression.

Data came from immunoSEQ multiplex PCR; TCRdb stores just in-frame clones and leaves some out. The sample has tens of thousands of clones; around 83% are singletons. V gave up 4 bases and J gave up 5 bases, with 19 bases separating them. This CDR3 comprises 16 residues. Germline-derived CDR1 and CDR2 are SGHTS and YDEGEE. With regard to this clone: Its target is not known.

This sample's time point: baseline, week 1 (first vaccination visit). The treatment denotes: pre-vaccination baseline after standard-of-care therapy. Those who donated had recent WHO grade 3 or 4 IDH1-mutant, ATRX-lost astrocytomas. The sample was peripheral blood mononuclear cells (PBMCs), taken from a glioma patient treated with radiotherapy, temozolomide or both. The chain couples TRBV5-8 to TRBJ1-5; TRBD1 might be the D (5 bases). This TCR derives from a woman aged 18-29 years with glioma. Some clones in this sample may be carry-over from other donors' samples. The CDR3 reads CASSMGDGGADQPQHF. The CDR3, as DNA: TGTGCCAGCAGCATGGGGGACGGAGGAGCGGATCAGCCCCAGCATTTT.